The clone carrying this TCR beta chain has just a few counts. No antigen is known for it. TCRdb passed the 5' RACE reads through MiXCR, listing each CDR3 protein once. This sample yields some 310,000 distinct CDR3 sequences, of which 20% to 25% are seen a single time; around 20% belongs to the top ten. This CDR3 is built from 15 residues. The germline CDR1 and CDR2 sequences are WSHSY and SAAADI. V trimming: 3 bases; J trimming: 7 bases; junction bases outside the gene matches: 7. This entry belongs to a study of T-cell memory formation after mild COVID-19. Study-level information: Largely donor-specific sequence clusters came from a couple of donors.

Notes on the study in general: Memory from before infection featured some responding clones, which suggests cross-reactive memory joined. For contracting clones, CD4+ ones sat mainly in CM and EM, CD8+ in EMRA. CD4/CD8 balance held among clones contracting day 15 to 85, and later expanders leaned CD4+.

The clonotype originates from a man between 18 and 29 years old who had mild COVID-19 (a few samples of this study predate the infection). Cell type and time point are not known. Input material: PBMCs or a T cell subset sorted from them (not recorded which). This chain connects TRBV10-2 to TRBJ2-1, with 9 bases that match TRBD1. Written as DNA, the CDR3 is TGCGCCAGCAGTGATGGCACAGGGGGCCCAAATGAGCAGTTCTTC. This encodes CASSDGTGGPNEQFF.